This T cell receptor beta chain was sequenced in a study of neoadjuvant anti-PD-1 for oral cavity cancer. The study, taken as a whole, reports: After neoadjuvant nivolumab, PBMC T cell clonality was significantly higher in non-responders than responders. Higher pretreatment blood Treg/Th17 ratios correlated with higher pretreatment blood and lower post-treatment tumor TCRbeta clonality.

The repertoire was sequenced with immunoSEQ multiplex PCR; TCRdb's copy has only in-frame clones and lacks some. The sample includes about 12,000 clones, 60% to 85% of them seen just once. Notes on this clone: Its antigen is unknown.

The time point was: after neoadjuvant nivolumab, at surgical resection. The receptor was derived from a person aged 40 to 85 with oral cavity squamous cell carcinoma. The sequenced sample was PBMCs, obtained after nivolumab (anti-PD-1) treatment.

The CDR3 nucleotides are TGTGCCAGTAGTATTGCGCTGATCGGAACCTACGAGCAGTACTTC. Amino acid sequence: CASSIALIGTYEQYF. The chain links TRBV19 to TRBJ2-7; no firm D call. V gave up 3 bases and J gave up 2 bases, with 14 bases separating them. Germline-derived CDR1 and CDR2 are LNHDA and SQIVND (reference sequence). This CDR3 is built from 15 residues.